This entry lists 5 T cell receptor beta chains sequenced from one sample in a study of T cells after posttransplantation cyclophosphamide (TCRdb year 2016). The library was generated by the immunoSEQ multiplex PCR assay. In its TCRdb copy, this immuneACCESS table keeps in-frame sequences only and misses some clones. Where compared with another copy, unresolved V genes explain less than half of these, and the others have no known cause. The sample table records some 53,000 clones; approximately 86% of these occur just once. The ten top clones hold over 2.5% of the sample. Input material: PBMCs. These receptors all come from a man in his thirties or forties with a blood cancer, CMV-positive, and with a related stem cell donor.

DNA of the CDR3: TGTGCCAGTTTCCCGTCCTTGGCGGGAGGGCCTATAAACGAGCAGTACTTC. This codes for CASFPSLAGGPINEQYF. This chain links TRBV28 with TRBJ2-7; 9 positions agree with TRBD2. The CDR3 totals 17 residues. Germline loops: CDR1 MDHEN, CDR2 SYDVKM. V trimming: 9 bases; J trimming: 5 bases; junction bases outside the gene matches: 20.

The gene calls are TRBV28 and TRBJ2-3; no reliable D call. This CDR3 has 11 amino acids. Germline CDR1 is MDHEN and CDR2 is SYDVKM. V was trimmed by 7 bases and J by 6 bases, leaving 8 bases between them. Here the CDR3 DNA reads TGTGCCAGCACCGGTAGTGATACGCAGTATTTT. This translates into CASTGSDTQYF.

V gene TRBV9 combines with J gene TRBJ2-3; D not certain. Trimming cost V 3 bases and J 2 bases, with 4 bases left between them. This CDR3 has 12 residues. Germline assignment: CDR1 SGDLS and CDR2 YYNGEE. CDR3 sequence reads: CASSAYTDTQYF. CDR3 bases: TGTGCCAGCAGCGCCTACACAGATACGCAGTATTTT.

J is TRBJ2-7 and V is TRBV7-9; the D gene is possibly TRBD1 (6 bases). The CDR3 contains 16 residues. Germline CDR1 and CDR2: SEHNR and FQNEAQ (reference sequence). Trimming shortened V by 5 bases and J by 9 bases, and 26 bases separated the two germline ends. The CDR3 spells CASSADRTLLGVGQYF. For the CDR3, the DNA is TGTGCCAGCAGCGCCGACAGGACTCTCCTAGGTGTTGGGCAGTACTTC.

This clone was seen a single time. CDR3 amino acids: CASSPKRERHNEQFF. The CDR3 DNA follows: TGTGCCAGCTCACCTAAGCGGGAGCGGCACAATGAGCAGTTCTTC. J is TRBJ2-1 and V is TRBV18; 8 positions match TRBD2. Germline-derived CDR1 and CDR2 are KGHSH and LQKENI. The V segment lost 3 bases and the J segment 5 bases; nucleotides outside the gene matches: 6. The CDR3 consists of 15 residues.